Presented here are 23 T cell receptor beta chains from one specimen sequenced in a study of T cells in Graves' hyperthyroidism and ophthalmopathy. RNA transcripts gave rise to amplified TCR beta CDR3 regions. With the HTBI primer set, the TCR CDR3 went through a first round of RT-PCR. TCRdb independently ran MiXCR on the multiplex PCR reads; one entry per CDR3 protein. The sample lists under 700,000 distinct CDR3 sequences, more than 45% occurring once. The specimen sequenced was peripheral blood or thyroid tissue (not recorded which). These receptors all come from a woman in her late teens or twenties with Graves' hyperthyroidism.

V gene TRBV10-3 combines with J gene TRBJ2-2, with D perhaps being TRBD1 or TRBD2 (6 bases each). Germline values: CDR1 ENHRY, CDR2 SYGVKD. Trimming stripped 0 bases from V and 9 bases from J, with 17 bases between. The CDR3 length is 16 residues. CDR3: CAISESGGDSIRELFF. The CDR3, as DNA: TGTGCCATCAGTGAGTCCGGGGGCGACAGCATCAGGGAGCTGTTTTTT.

This clonotype was seen a handful of times. The missing conserved phenylalanine or tryptophan at the end of this CDR3 makes a read error likely. It is unclear where the CDR3 begins or ends on the DNA, so no DNA is shown, and the CDR3 is as TCRdb lists it. The chain joins TRBV6-5 to TRBJ1-4. CDR1 and CDR2 from the germline V gene are MNHEY and SVGAGI. The CDR3 spans 8 residues, counting both ends. This CDR3 is CASSWTEV.

This clonotype was detected many times. This chain uses TRBV2 with TRBJ1-2; D gene ambiguous. Deletions cut 4 bases from V and 4 bases from J, with 4 bases between. The germline gives CDR1 SNHLY, CDR2 FYNNEI. The CDR3 is 11 amino acids. CDR3 sequence (DNA): TGTGCCAGCAGTGTTCTCTATGGCTACACCTTC. This gives the protein CASSVLYGYTF. Combining the CDR3 with reference TRBV2 and TRBJ1-2 gives the whole variable domain EPEVTQTPSHQVTQMGQEVILRCVPISNHLYFYWYRQILGQKVEFLVSFYNNEISEKSEIFDDQFSVERPDGSNFTLKIRSTKLEDSAMYFCASSVLYGYTFGSGTRLTVV.

This clonotype was seen a handful of times. The rearrangement uses TRBV19 and TRBJ2-3; TRBD2 agrees at 7 bases. The CDR3 is 16 residues long. V shed 5 bases and J 0 bases; nucleotides not matched to a gene: 8. CDR1 is LNHDA and CDR2 is SQIVND in the germline V gene (reference sequence). CDR3 amino acids: CASSSRGSGSTDTQYF. The DNA of the CDR3 is TGTGCCAGTAGTTCCCGGGGTAGCGGGAGCACAGATACGCAGTATTTT.

This clonotype was seen many times. The chain carries TRBV10-3 and TRBJ2-6, with 7 nucleotides matching TRBD1. The CDR3 totals 14 residues. V gave up 9 bases and J gave up 0 bases; unmatched junction bases: 2. CDR1 and CDR2 (germline): ENHRY, SYGVKD. The CDR3 DNA reads TGTGCCATTAGACAGGGCTCTGGGGCCAACGTCCTGACTTTC. Amino acid sequence: CAIRQGSGANVLTF.

Of note for this clonotype: A read error may produce the germline difference seen at one junction end. The V gene is TRBV7-9, the J gene TRBJ1-1; tentative D call: TRBD1 (6 bases). CDR3 length: 15 amino acids. The V gene's germline CDR1 is SEHNR and CDR2 FQNEAQ (reference sequence). The CDR3 DNA reads TGTGCCGGCAGCCCTCAAGGGGGGGGTGTCACTGAAGCTTTCTTT. This encodes CAGSPQGGGVTEAFF.

This clonotype turned up a few times. The CDR3 sequence is CASSLGGPLYEQYF. CDR3 nucleotides: TGTGCCAGCAGCTTAGGGGGTCCGCTCTACGAGCAGTACTTC. The rearrangement uses TRBV7-9 and TRBJ2-7; no reliable D call. Per germline, CDR1 SEHNR and CDR2 FQNEAQ (reference sequence). The CDR3 is 14 amino acids. With 1 base removed from V and 3 bases from J, the gap between germline ends came to 10 bases.

The V call is TRBV24-1, the J call TRBJ2-2, with a weak D call TRBD1 (6 bases). CDR1 KGHDR and CDR2 SFDVKD come from the germline V gene. V was shortened by 5 bases and J by 3 bases, with 12 bases between the two germline ends. The CDR3 is made up of 15 amino acids. In nucleotides, the CDR3 is TGTGCCACCAGTGGGGGACAAGGGTACACCGGGGAGCTGTTTTTT. Encoded protein: CATSGGQGYTGELFF.

The chain has TRBV7-9 and TRBJ1-1; TRBD1 is a possible D gene (6 bases). The CDR3 consists of 14 residues. Germline assignment: CDR1 SEHNR and CDR2 FQNEAQ (reference sequence). V lost 5 bases, J lost 1 base, and 11 bases lay in between. The CDR3 spells CASSHLQGNTEAFF. The CDR3 DNA sequence: TGTGCCAGCAGCCATTTACAGGGGAACACTGAAGCTTTCTTT.

At least ten counts were recorded for this clonotype. The J gene is TRBJ2-7, the V gene TRBV29-1; D ambiguous. The V and J ends lost 4 bases and 0 bases respectively, with 19 bases between them. Germline V lookup: CDR1 SQVTM, CDR2 ANQGSEA. The length of the CDR3 is 16 residues. CDR3 residues: CSVVGGWSSTSYEQYF. The CDR3 region has the DNA TGCAGCGTTGTGGGTGGATGGAGCAGCACCTCCTACGAGCAGTACTTC.

The rearrangement joins TRBV12-3 or TRBV12-4 to TRBJ1-5; TRBD1 might be the D (6 bases). The CDR3 totals 16 residues. Trimming removed 5 bases at V and 0 bases at J, with 14 bases between. In nucleotides, the CDR3 is TGTGCCAGCAGTCCAGGGGCGGATTATAGCAATCAGCCCCAGCATTTT. Translated: CASSPGADYSNQPQHF.

On this clonotype itself: The junction and the germline gene differ at one end; a read error may be behind it. This chain links TRBV7-8 with TRBJ2-5; D is unresolved. The germline gives CDR1 SGHVS, CDR2 FQNEAQ. There are 13 residues in the CDR3. CDR3 sequence (DNA): TGTGCCGGCAGCTTAGTTGGCTACGAGACCCAGTACTTC. Protein: CAGSLVGYETQYF.

This clonotype has more than one count but fewer than ten. V usage is TRBV7-9 and J usage is TRBJ2-7; D may be TRBD1 (5 bases). The germline CDR1 and CDR2 sequences are SEHNR and FQNEAQ (reference sequence). CDR3 length equals 14 residues. The V and J ends lost 5 bases and 1 base respectively, with 12 bases between them. The CDR3 DNA reads as TGTGCCAGCAGCGAAGGGGTGGATTCCTACGAGCAGTACTTC. Protein: CASSEGVDSYEQYF. Using reference TRBV7-9 and TRBJ2-7 for the parts outside the CDR3, the full variable domain is DTGVSQNPRHKITKRGQNVTFRCDPISEHNRLYWYRQTLGQGPEFLTYFQNEAQLEKSRLLSDRFSAERPKGSFSTLEIQRTEQGDSAMYLCASSEGVDSYEQYFGPGTRLTVT.

The gene calls are TRBV6-2 or TRBV6-3 and TRBJ1-4; D uncertain. Germline values: CDR1 MNHEY, CDR2 SVGEGT. This CDR3 has 14 amino acids. Trimming left V 2 bases short and J 6 bases short, with 10 bases between. CDR3 nucleotides: TGTGCCAGCAGTTACCAGGCGGCGGATGAAAAACTGTTTTTT. Amino acid sequence: CASSYQAADEKLFF.

This chain joins TRBV2 and TRBJ2-7; the match to TRBD2 covers 13 bases. This CDR3 is built from 15 residues. Germline trimming cut 5 bases from V and 6 bases from J; bases unmatched to any gene: 7. Germline assignment: CDR1 SNHLY and CDR2 FYNNEI. DNA for the CDR3: TGTGCCAGCAGTTCCCGACTAGCGGGAGGAGCCGAGCAGTACTTC. Its protein is CASSSRLAGGAEQYF.

The chain is built from TRBV20-1 and TRBJ1-5, with 7 bases lining up with TRBD1. This CDR3 spans 14 amino acids. The ends lost 4 bases at V and 7 bases at J; junction bases unmatched: 10. Germline CDR1 and CDR2: DFQATT and SNEGSKA (reference sequence). The CDR3 protein is CSATGQEPGQPQHF. CDR3 bases: TGCAGTGCTACAGGACAGGAACCCGGACAGCCCCAGCATTTT.

This clonotype was recorded once. V is TRBV20-1 and J is TRBJ2-5; the match to TRBD2 covers 9 bases. Trimming at V came to 0 bases and at J to 4 bases, leaving 6 bases not matched to a gene. The CDR3 contains 15 residues. CDR1 and CDR2 (germline): DFQATT, SNEGSKA (reference sequence). CDR3 nucleotide sequence: TGCAGTGCTAGAGATCGGACTAGCGAGGGAGAGACCCAGTACTTC. As protein: CSARDRTSEGETQYF.

V and J are TRBV20-1 and TRBJ2-5; TRBD1 is a possible D gene (6 bases). From germline, CDR1 is DFQATT and CDR2 SNEGSKA (reference sequence). The ends were cut back, 4 bases at V and 3 bases at J, with 15 bases in the middle. CDR3 length: 14 residues. CDR3 sequence: CSATVPGAKETQYF. CDR3 bases: TGCAGTGCTACGGTGCCAGGGGCCAAAGAGACCCAGTACTTC.

Points on this clonotype: The junction departs from the called germline gene at one end, perhaps through a read error. The chain uses TRBV7-7 and TRBJ1-1; 8 bases match TRBD1. The germline CDR1 and CDR2 sequences are SSHAT and FNYEAQ (reference sequence). CDR3 size: 15 residues. DNA for the CDR3: TGTGCTAGCAGCTTACCCACACAGGGGGGTCTTGAAGCTTTCTTT. It specifies CASSLPTQGGLEAFF.

This clonotype has ten or more counts. V is TRBV2 and J is TRBJ1-5, with 8 bases that match TRBD1. CDR1 SNHLY and CDR2 FYNNEI come from the germline V gene. V shed 10 bases, J shed 0 bases, and the junction held 5 bases outside the gene matches. CDR3 length: 14 amino acids. CDR3 sequence (DNA): TGTGCCACCTCGGGACAGGTTAGCAATCAGCCCCAGCATTTT. This sequence encodes CATSGQVSNQPQHF.

Ten or more counts support this clonotype. V usage is TRBV10-3 and J usage is TRBJ2-5; D is possibly TRBD1 or TRBD2 (5 bases each). This CDR3 comprises 12 residues. Germline-derived CDR1 and CDR2 are ENHRY and SYGVKD. V lost 4 bases, J lost 3 bases, and 6 bases lay in between. CDR3 nucleotides: TGTGCCATCAGTGTGGGGGAAGAGACCCAGTACTTC. Residues: CAISVGEETQYF.

J is TRBJ2-7 and V is TRBV5-1; 9 positions agree with TRBD1. J was trimmed by 4 bases and V by 4 bases; bases with no gene match: 9. The CDR3 contains 15 residues. Germline CDR1 and CDR2: SGHRS and YFSETQ. This CDR3 is CASSTATGGPYEQYF. The CDR3 DNA follows: TGCGCCAGCAGCACGGCGACAGGGGGTCCTTACGAGCAGTACTTC.

J is TRBJ1-4 and V is TRBV2, with D hard to call. Trimming left V 6 bases short and J 7 bases short, with 9 bases between. CDR3 size: 12 residues. Germline CDR1 reads SNHLY; CDR2 reads FYNNEI. CDR3 DNA sequence: TGTGCCAGCAGGAAGGCGGCTGAAAAACTGTTTTTT. Protein product: CASRKAAEKLFF.